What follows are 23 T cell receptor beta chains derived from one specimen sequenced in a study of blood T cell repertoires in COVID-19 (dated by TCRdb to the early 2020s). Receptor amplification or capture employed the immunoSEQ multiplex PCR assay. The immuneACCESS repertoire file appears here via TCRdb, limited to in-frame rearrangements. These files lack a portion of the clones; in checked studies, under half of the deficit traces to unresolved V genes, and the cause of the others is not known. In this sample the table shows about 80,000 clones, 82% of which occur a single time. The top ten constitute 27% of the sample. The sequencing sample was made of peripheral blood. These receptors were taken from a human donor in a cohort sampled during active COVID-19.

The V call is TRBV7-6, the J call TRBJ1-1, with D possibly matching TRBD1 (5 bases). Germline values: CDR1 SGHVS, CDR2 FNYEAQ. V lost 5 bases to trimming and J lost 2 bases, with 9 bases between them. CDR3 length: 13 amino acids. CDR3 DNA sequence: TGTGCCAGCAGCCGTGACAGAAACACTGAAGCTTTCTTT. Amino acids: CASSRDRNTEAFF.

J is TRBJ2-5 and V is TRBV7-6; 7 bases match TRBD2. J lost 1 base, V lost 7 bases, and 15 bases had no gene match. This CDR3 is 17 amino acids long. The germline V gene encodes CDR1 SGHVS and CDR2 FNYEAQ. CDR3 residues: CASTAGVGRGSQETQYF. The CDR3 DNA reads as TGTGCCAGCACCGCAGGCGTAGGGCGGGGGTCCCAAGAGACCCAGTACTTC.

The CDR3 DNA follows: TGCAGCGTTACAGGGGGCTTCTCGGGCTACACCTTC. This codes for CSVTGGFSGYTF. V usage is TRBV29-1 and J usage is TRBJ1-2, with TRBD1 matching 9 bases. CDR1 and CDR2 (germline): SQVTM, ANQGSEA. The ends lost 5 bases at V and 8 bases at J; junction bases unmatched: 6. This CDR3 comprises 12 residues. The full variable domain, completed using reference TRBV29-1 and TRBJ1-2, is SAVISQKPSRDICQRGTSLTIQCQVDSQVTMMFWYRQQPGQSLTLIATANQGSEATYESGFVIDKFPISRPNLTFSTLTVSNMSPEDSSIYLCSVTGGFSGYTFGSGTRLTVV.

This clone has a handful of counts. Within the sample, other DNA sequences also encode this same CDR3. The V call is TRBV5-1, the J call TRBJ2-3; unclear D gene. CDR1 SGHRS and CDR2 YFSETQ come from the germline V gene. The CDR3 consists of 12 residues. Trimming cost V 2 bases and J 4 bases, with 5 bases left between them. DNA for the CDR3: TGCGCCAGCAGCTTAGGAGCAGATACGCAGTATTTT. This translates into CASSLGADTQYF.

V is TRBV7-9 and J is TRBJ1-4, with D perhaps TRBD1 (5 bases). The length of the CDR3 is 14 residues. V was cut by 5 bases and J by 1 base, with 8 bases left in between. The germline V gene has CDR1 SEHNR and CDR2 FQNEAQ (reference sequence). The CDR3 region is CASSDQGTNEKLFF. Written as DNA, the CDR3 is TGTGCCAGCAGCGATCAGGGAACTAATGAAAAACTGTTTTTT.

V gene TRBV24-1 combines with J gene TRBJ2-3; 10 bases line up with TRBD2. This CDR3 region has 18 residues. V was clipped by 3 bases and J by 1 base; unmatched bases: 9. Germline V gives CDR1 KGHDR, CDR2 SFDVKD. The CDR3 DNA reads TGTGCCACCAGTGATCCCCGACTAGCGGGCGACCGCACAGATACGCAGTATTTT. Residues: CATSDPRLAGDRTDTQYF.

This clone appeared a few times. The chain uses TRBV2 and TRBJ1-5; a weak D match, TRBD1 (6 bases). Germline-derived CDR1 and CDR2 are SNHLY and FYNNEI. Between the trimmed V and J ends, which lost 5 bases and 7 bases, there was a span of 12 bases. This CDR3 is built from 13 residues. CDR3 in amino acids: CASSFVTGQPQHF. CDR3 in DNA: TGTGCCAGCAGTTTTGTTACAGGGCAGCCCCAGCATTTT.

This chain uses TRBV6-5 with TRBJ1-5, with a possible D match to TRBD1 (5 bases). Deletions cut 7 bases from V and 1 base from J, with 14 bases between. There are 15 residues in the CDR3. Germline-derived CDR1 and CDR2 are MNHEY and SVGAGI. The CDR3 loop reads CASNGGQGSNQPQHF. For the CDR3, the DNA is TGTGCCAGCAACGGGGGTCAGGGAAGCAATCAGCCCCAGCATTTT.

CDR3 sequence: CASSLEKTGVTEAFF. The CDR3 region has the DNA TGTGCCAGCAGCTTAGAAAAGACAGGGGTCACTGAAGCTTTCTTT. The V call is TRBV7-9, the J call TRBJ1-1; 8 nucleotides match TRBD1. CDR1 is SEHNR and CDR2 is FQNEAQ in the germline V gene (reference sequence). The CDR3 is 15 amino acids. J lost 4 bases, V lost 1 base, and 5 bases had no gene match.

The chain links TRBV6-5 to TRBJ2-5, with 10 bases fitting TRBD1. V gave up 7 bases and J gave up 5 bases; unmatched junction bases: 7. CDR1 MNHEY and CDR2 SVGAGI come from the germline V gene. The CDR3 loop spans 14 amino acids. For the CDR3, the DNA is TGTGCCAGCACACCGGGACAGGGGACGGAGACCCAGTACTTC. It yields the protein CASTPGQGTETQYF.

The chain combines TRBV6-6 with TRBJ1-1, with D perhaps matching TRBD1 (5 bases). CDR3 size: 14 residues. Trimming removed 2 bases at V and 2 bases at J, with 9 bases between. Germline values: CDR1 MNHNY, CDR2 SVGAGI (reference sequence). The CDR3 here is CASSYRGFNTEAFF. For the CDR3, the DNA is TGTGCCAGCAGTTACCGGGGGTTCAACACTGAAGCTTTCTTT.

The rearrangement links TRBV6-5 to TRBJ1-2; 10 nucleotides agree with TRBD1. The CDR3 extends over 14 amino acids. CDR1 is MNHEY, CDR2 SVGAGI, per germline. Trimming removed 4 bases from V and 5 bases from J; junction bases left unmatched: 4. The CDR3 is CASSWDRGGYGYTF. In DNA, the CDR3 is TGTGCCAGCAGTTGGGACAGGGGCGGTTATGGCTACACCTTC.

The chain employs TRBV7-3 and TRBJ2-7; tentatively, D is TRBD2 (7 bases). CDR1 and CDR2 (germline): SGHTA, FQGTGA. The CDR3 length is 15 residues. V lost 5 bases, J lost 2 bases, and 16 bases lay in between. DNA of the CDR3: TGTGCCAGCAGCCCGCACGGGGGGCCTGCCTACGAGCAGTACTTC. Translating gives CASSPHGGPAYEQYF.

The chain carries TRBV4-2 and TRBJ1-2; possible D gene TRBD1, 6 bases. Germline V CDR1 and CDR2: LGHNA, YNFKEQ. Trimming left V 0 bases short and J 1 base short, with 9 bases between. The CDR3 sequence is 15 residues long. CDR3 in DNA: TGTGCCAGCAGCCAAGAATGGGGGCTTAACTATGGCTACACCTTC. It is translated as CASSQEWGLNYGYTF.

In DNA, the CDR3 is TGCAGTGCTTCACTAGGGCATGAGCAGTTCTTC. Amino acid sequence: CSASLGHEQFF. V is TRBV20-1 and J is TRBJ2-1; D is possibly TRBD2 (5 bases). CDR1 and CDR2 (germline): DFQATT, SNEGSKA (reference sequence). The CDR3 extends over 11 amino acids. V dropped 5 bases and J dropped 8 bases, with 10 bases sitting between them.

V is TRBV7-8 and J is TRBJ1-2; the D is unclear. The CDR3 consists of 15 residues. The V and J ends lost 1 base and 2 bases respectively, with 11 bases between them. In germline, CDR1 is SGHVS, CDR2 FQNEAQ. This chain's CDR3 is CASSLVSTANYGYTF. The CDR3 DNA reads TGTGCCAGCAGCTTAGTTTCTACAGCCAACTATGGCTACACCTTC. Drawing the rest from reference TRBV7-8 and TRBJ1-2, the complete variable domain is GAGVSQSPRYKVAKRGQDVALRCDPISGHVSLFWYQQALGQGPEFLTYFQNEAQLDKSGLPSDRFFAERPEGSVSTLKIQRTQQEDSAVYLCASSLVSTANYGYTFGSGTRLTVV.

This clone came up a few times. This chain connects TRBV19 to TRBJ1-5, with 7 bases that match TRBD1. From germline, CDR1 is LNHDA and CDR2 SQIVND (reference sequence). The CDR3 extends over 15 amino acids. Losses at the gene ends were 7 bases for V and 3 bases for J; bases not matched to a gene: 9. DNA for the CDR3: TGTGCCAGTAAACCCAGACAGGGACACAATCAGCCCCAGCATTTT. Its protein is CASKPRQGHNQPQHF. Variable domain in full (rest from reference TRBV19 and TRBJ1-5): DGGITQSPKYLFRKEGQNVTLSCEQNLNHDAMYWYRQDPGQGLRLIYYSQIVNDFQKGDIAEGYSVSREKKESFPLTVTSAQKNPTAFYLCASKPRQGHNQPQHFGDGTRLSIL.

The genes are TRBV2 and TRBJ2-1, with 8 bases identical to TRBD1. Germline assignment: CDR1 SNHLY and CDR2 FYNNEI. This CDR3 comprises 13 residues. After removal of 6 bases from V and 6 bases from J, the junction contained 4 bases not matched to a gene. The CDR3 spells CASRADRVNEQFF. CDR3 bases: TGTGCCAGCAGGGCGGACAGGGTCAATGAGCAGTTCTTC.

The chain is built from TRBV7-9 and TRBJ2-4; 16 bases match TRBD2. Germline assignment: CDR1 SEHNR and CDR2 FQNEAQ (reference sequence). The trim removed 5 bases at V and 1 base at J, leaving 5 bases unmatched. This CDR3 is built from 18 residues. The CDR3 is CASSPGLAGGQAKNIQYF. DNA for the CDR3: TGTGCCAGCAGCCCGGGACTAGCGGGGGGGCAGGCCAAAAACATTCAGTACTTC.

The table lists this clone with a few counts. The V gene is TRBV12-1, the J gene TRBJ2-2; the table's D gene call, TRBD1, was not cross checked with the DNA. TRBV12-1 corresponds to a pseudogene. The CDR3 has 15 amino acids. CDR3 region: CASSYRDMHTGELFF. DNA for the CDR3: TGTGCCAGCAGCTACAGGGACATGCACACCGGGGAGCTGTTTTTT.

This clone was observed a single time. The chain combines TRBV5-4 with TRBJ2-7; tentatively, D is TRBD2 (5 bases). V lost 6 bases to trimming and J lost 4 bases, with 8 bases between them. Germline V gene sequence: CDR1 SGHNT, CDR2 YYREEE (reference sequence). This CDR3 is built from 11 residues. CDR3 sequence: CASMSGYEQYF. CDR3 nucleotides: TGTGCCAGCATGTCGGGGTACGAGCAGTACTTC.

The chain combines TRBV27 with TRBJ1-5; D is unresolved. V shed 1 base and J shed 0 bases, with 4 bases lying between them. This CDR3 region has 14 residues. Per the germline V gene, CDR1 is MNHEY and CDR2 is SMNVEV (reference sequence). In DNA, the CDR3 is TGTGCCAGCAGTTTATTCCGTAGCAATCAGCCCCAGCATTTT. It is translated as CASSLFRSNQPQHF.

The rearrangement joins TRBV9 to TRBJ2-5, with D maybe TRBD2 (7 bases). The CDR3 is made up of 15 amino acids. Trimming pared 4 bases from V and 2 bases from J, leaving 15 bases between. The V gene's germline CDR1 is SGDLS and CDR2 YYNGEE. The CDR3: CASSTIQGGQETQYF. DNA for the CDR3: TGTGCCAGCAGCACTATACAGGGAGGGCAAGAGACCCAGTACTTC.